The following is a T cell receptor (beta chain) sequence with its context. Its antigen is unknown. Germline is not matched at one junction end, which may reflect a read error. These data originate in a study of metastatic and nonmetastatic thyroid tumors (dated by TCRdb to about 2020). At the level of the whole study: Repertoires from peripheral blood and from tumor or nodule tissue samples of malignant and benign thyroid patients were compared. Results and caveats for the whole study, not just this receptor: TCR beta diversity was reported as significantly higher in malignant tumors than in benign nodules, in both blood and tumor samples.

CDR1 and CDR2 (SNHLY, FYNNEI) derive from the germline V gene. The CDR3 spans 15 residues, from the cysteine through the phenylalanine. Only the CDR3 portion is preserved as DNA: 45 bases, with reading frame beginning at the first base. No treatment had been received by any patient before thyroid surgery. The study retrospectively analysed patient clinical samples collected from about 2012 to 2019 using T-cell receptor beta sequencing. The library relied on PCR. This sample was sequenced with an Illumina HiSeq 4000. High-throughput sequencing was used to profile the TCR beta-chain CDR3 region of each patient. Per the authors' processing: CDR3 differences across clinicopathological groups were used to build a classifier for discriminating distant-metastatic papillary thyroid cancer patients. Repertoire diversity was assessed with the Shannon index, and tumor-blood repertoire similarity with the Morisita-Horn index. TCRdb itself trimmed the public reads at Q25 with fastp, ran MiXCR and retained productive beta chains. These V and J calls rely on TCRdb rather than the paper's analysis. A total of roughly 5,200 clones appear in this sample, less than 35% of them only once. The biggest ten clones account for roughly 25% of the sample.

Sequencing was carried out using adjacent normal tissue. This TCR was recovered from a female donor with papillary thyroid cancer or a benign thyroid nodule (not recorded which). Some clones in this sample may be carry-over from other donors' samples. The sequence links TRBV2 to TRBJ1-1; the D gene identity is not certain. CDR3 reads: CPSTNGEGVNTEAFF. The sequenced DNA: TGTCCCAGCACCAACGGTGAGGGCGTGAACACTGAAGCTTTCTTT.